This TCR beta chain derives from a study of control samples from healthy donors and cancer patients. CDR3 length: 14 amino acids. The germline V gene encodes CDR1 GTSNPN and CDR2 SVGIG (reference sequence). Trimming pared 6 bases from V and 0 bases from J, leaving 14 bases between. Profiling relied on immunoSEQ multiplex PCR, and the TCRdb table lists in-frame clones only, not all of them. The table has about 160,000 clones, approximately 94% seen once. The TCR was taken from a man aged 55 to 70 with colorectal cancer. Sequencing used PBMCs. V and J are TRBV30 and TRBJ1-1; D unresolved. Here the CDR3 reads CACGQGPMNTEAFF. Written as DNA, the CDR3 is TGTGCCTGTGGGCAAGGCCCAATGAACACTGAAGCTTTCTTT. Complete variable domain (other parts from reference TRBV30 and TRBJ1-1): SQTIHQWPATLVQPVGSPLSLECTVEGTSNPNLYWYRQAAGRGLQLLFYSVGIGQISSEVPQNLSASRPQDRQFILSSKKLLLSDSGFYLCACGQGPMNTEAFFGQGTRLTVV.